Only one count was recorded for the clone carrying this T cell receptor beta chain. These data are taken from a study of blood T cell repertoires in COVID-19. Study overall: Material from acute and convalescent COVID-19 was sourced from the United States, Italy and Spain. Sources were T cells, B-cell-depleted T cells, or PBMCs; the material itself was cDNA or gDNA.

Produced via immunoSEQ multiplex PCR; TCRdb's table is partial and in-frame only. This table holds about 250,000 clones, 89% found once. The trim removed 10 bases at V and 5 bases at J, leaving 4 bases unmatched. CDR3 length: 11 amino acids. Per germline, CDR1 MGHDK and CDR2 SYGVNS. The source material was peripheral blood. The rearrangement uses TRBV25-1 and TRBJ1-1, with 7 bases identical to TRBD1. This receptor was identified in a woman aged 40 to 55 who had recovered from COVID-19. The DNA of the CDR3 is TGTGCCACTCAGGGGGGAACTGAAGCTTTCTTT. This encodes CATQGGTEAFF.